The 21 T cell receptor beta chains below come from one sample, sequenced in a study of vaccination and CD4 T cells after COVID-19. Their antigens remain unidentified. Oncomine TCR Beta short-read sequencing was applied to DNA from cultured CD4+ T cells. TCRdb fed the PCR reads into MiXCR, producing one record per CDR3 protein. The table lists approximately 20,000 distinct CDR3 sequences, around 23% of them singletons. Treatment specified: roughly 11-day PBMC culture with coronavirus spike peptide pools or control peptides (ViraFEST assay). The sample was cultured CD4+ T cells from blood. The source of these receptors is a human donor with COVID-19.

As to this clonotype: This clone may be a read error of a much larger clone one base away. The chain has TRBV20-1 and TRBJ2-3; possible D gene TRBD1, 6 bases. The CDR3 totals 14 residues. CDR1 and CDR2 (germline): DFQATT, SNEGSKA (reference sequence). CDR3 residues: CSVRRTEPTDTQYF. The CDR3 DNA sequence: TGCAGTGTTAGAAGGACAGAACCCACAGATACGCAGTATTTT.

This clonotype came up a few times. The chain combines TRBV19 with TRBJ1-4, with 8 nucleotides matching TRBD1. CDR1 is LNHDA and CDR2 is SQIVND in the germline V gene (reference sequence). This CDR3 is built from 14 residues. V shed 2 bases, J shed 6 bases, and the junction held 2 bases outside the gene matches. CDR3 DNA: TGTGCCAGTAGTATACCAGGGGGCTATGAAAAACTGTTTTTT. Translating gives CASSIPGGYEKLFF.

This clonotype was detected a few times. V usage is TRBV20-1 and J usage is TRBJ2-7, with D uncertain. This CDR3 region has 15 residues. Germline values: CDR1 DFQATT, CDR2 SNEGSKA (reference sequence). The germline V and J ends were trimmed by 0 bases and 2 bases, with 14 bases remaining between them. The CDR3 loop reads CSARDRAQSTYEQYF. CDR3 in DNA: TGCAGTGCTAGAGATCGGGCACAATCAACCTACGAGCAGTACTTC.

The table lists this clonotype with a few counts. The genes are TRBV6-2 or TRBV6-3 and TRBJ1-2, with a weak D call TRBD1 (6 bases). CDR1 is MNHEY, CDR2 SVGEGT, per germline. Between the trimmed V and J ends, which lost 5 bases and 3 bases, there was a span of 13 bases. The CDR3 has 14 residues. CDR3: CASSARGTDYGYTF. The CDR3 DNA follows: TGTGCCAGCAGTGCGAGGGGGACTGACTATGGCTACACCTTC.

The chain links TRBV19 to TRBJ1-5; 9 bases are a match to TRBD1. Losses at the gene ends were 6 bases for V and 3 bases for J; bases not matched to a gene: 9. This CDR3 has 16 residues. Germline V lookup: CDR1 LNHDA, CDR2 SQIVND (reference sequence). The CDR3 loop is CASSPLDRGDNQPQHF. The CDR3 bases are TGTGCCAGTAGCCCCTTAGACAGGGGGGACAATCAGCCCCAGCATTTT.

V and J are TRBV5-1 and TRBJ1-5, with D tentatively TRBD1 (6 bases). Germline CDR1 and CDR2: SGHRS and YFSETQ. The CDR3 has 14 residues. V dropped 3 bases and J dropped 4 bases, with 11 bases sitting between them. CDR3 in amino acids: CASSSGQPNQPQHF. DNA of the CDR3: TGCGCCAGCAGCTCTGGACAGCCAAATCAGCCCCAGCATTTT.

The chain employs TRBV14 and TRBJ2-7; D possibly corresponds to TRBD1 (6 bases). Trimming stripped 2 bases from V and 1 base from J, with 12 bases between. Per germline, CDR1 SGHDN and CDR2 FVKESK. There are 15 residues in the CDR3. CDR3 bases: TGTGCCAGCAGCCAAACAGGGAGAAGGTCCTACGAGCAGTACTTC. As protein: CASSQTGRRSYEQYF. Looking up the rest from reference TRBV14 and TRBJ2-7 gives the full variable domain: EAGVTQFPSHSVIEKGQTVTLRCDPISGHDNLYWYRRVMGKEIKFLLHFVKESKQDESGMPNNRFLAERTGGTYSTLKVQPAELEDSGVYFCASSQTGRRSYEQYFGPGTRLTVT.

The chain carries TRBV5-1 and TRBJ1-2, with 9 positions matching TRBD1. V lost 4 bases to trimming and J lost 4 bases; unmatched junction nucleotides: 11. This CDR3 comprises 16 residues. The germline V gene encodes CDR1 SGHRS and CDR2 YFSETQ. In nucleotides, the CDR3 is TGCGCCAGCAGCAGAGAAACAGGGGGCGCGGGCTATGGCTACACCTTC. Translated: CASSRETGGAGYGYTF.

This clonotype has more than one count but fewer than ten. This chain links TRBV30 with TRBJ1-6; D is perhaps TRBD1 (5 bases). Germline values: CDR1 GTSNPN, CDR2 SVGIG (reference sequence). V was cut by 2 bases and J by 6 bases, with 11 bases left in between. This CDR3 contains 14 residues. Here the CDR3 reads CAWSIGEANSPLHF. In nucleotides, the CDR3 is TGTGCCTGGAGTATAGGGGAGGCTAATTCACCCCTCCACTTT.

In this sample, this clonotype is medium-sized. The rearrangement uses TRBV20-1 and TRBJ1-5, with D perhaps matching TRBD1 (5 bases). The CDR3 is made up of 14 amino acids. CDR1 DFQATT and CDR2 SNEGSKA come from the germline V gene (reference sequence). V dropped 3 bases and J dropped 6 bases, with 15 bases sitting between them. DNA for the CDR3: TGCAGTGCTAGTCCGGGGCATGGGAGTCAGCCCCAGCATTTT. It translates to CSASPGHGSQPQHF.

The chain uses TRBV19 and TRBJ2-1; 10 nucleotides line up with TRBD2. Germline V gene data show CDR1 as LNHDA and CDR2 as SQIVND (reference sequence). Unmatched junction bases numbered 10, after V lost 4 bases and J lost 4 bases. The CDR3 runs to 17 residues. The chain's CDR3 is CASSTLSGTSAYNEQFF. The CDR3 nucleotides are TGTGCCAGTAGTACCCTCTCCGGGACTAGCGCTTACAATGAGCAGTTCTTC.

The rearrangement links TRBV6-5 to TRBJ2-6; the D is unclear. Germline values: CDR1 MNHEY, CDR2 SVGAGI. The CDR3 sequence is 15 residues long. Trimming removed 1 base at V and 0 bases at J, with 4 bases between. The CDR3 loop reads CASSYFFSGANVLTF. The CDR3 nucleotides are TGTGCCAGCAGTTACTTCTTCTCTGGGGCCAACGTCCTGACTTTC.

The chain uses TRBV19 and TRBJ1-6; tentative D call: TRBD1 (5 bases). Germline V gene data show CDR1 as LNHDA and CDR2 as SQIVND (reference sequence). The CDR3 runs 13 residues. V was trimmed by 1 base and J by 7 bases, leaving 5 bases between them. DNA of the CDR3: TGTGCCAGTAGTATAGGACAGAATTCACCCCTCCACTTT. Residues: CASSIGQNSPLHF. Together with reference TRBV19 and TRBJ1-6, the CDR3 gives the full variable domain: DGGITQSPKYLFRKEGQNVTLSCEQNLNHDAMYWYRQDPGQGLRLIYYSQIVNDFQKGDIAEGYSVSREKKESFPLTVTSAQKNPTAFYLCASSIGQNSPLHFGNGTRLTVT.

The gene calls are TRBV5-1 and TRBJ2-3; 13 bases line up with TRBD2. This CDR3 spans 15 amino acids. Trimming took 1 base from V and 4 from J; bases not matched to a gene: 0. The V gene's germline CDR1 is SGHRS and CDR2 YFSETQ. Written as DNA, the CDR3 is TGCGCCAGCAGCTTGACTAGCGGGGGGGCAGATACGCAGTATTTT. The encoded protein is CASSLTSGGADTQYF.

The chain is built from TRBV6-1 and TRBJ2-3, with 7 bases identical to TRBD1. The CDR3 totals 15 residues. Germline CDR1 MNHNS, CDR2 SASEGT. J lost 8 bases, V lost 5 bases, and 13 bases had no gene match. In DNA, the CDR3 is TGTGCCAGCAGTCCCCGACAGGGTGCACAGACTACGCAGTATTTT. It translates to CASSPRQGAQTTQYF.

The chain combines TRBV10-3 with TRBJ2-2; 9 bases match TRBD2. The V gene's germline CDR1 is ENHRY and CDR2 SYGVKD. This CDR3 region has 15 residues. Germline trimming cut 5 bases from V and 3 bases from J; bases unmatched to any gene: 4. CDR3 nucleotide sequence: TGTGCCATCAGTTCCGGACTAGCGTACACCGGGGAGCTGTTTTTT. Amino acids: CAISSGLAYTGELFF.

The chain couples TRBV11-2 to TRBJ2-3, with 7 bases lining up with TRBD1. Germline CDR1 reads SGHAT; CDR2 reads FQNNGV. V gave up 3 bases and J gave up 6 bases; unmatched junction bases: 12. This CDR3 spans 16 amino acids. CDR3 in amino acids: CASSFRGTTGVDTQYF. The CDR3 nucleotides are TGTGCCAGCAGCTTTAGGGGCACCACAGGGGTCGATACGCAGTATTTT.

V is TRBV6-2 or TRBV6-3 and J is TRBJ1-1; the D gene is possibly TRBD1 (6 bases). The CDR3 length is 14 residues. The V gene's germline CDR1 is MNHEY and CDR2 SVGEGT. V lost 6 bases, J lost 1 base, and 12 bases lay in between. CDR3 DNA sequence: TGTGCCAGCAGCTACAGGGCAAGGAACACTGAAGCTTTCTTT. Protein product: CASSYRARNTEAFF.

A few counts support this clonotype. This chain joins TRBV19 and TRBJ2-3; D may be TRBD1 or TRBD2 (5 bases each). The germline V gene encodes CDR1 LNHDA and CDR2 SQIVND (reference sequence). The ends were cut back, 4 bases at V and 5 bases at J, with 16 bases in the middle. This CDR3 comprises 15 residues. CDR3 nucleotides: TGTGCCAGTAGTAACCCCAGTGGGGGTATAGATACGCAGTATTTT. Translation gives CASSNPSGGIDTQYF.

The chain has TRBV7-2 and TRBJ1-6, with D hard to call. The CDR3 has 15 amino acids. Trimming left V 5 bases short and J 0 bases short, with 8 bases between. From germline, CDR1 is SGHTA and CDR2 FQGNSA. The CDR3 coding sequence is TGTGCCAGCAGCCTGGAGAGCTCCTATAATTCACCCCTCCACTTT. Protein sequence: CASSLESSYNSPLHF. Based on the CDR3 plus reference TRBV7-2 and TRBJ1-6, the full variable domain is GAGVSQSPSNKVTEKGKDVELRCDPISGHTALYWYRQSLGQGLEFLIYFQGNSAPDKSGLPSDRFSAERTGGSVSTLTIQRTQQEDSAVYLCASSLESSYNSPLHFGNGTRLTVT.

The rearrangement links TRBV7-2 to TRBJ2-7, with D hard to call. The ends were cut back, 3 bases at V and 0 bases at J, with 6 bases in the middle. From germline, CDR1 is SGHTA and CDR2 FQGNSA. The CDR3 spans 13 residues. CDR3 sequence: CASSFPPSYEQYF. CDR3 bases: TGTGCCAGCAGCTTCCCCCCCTCCTACGAGCAGTACTTC.